A selection of T cell receptor beta chains follows, all from one sample in a study of post-analysis software for immune sequencing data. Via MiXCR, TCRdb re-called the PCR reads, giving one row per CDR3 protein. The sample yields fewer than 700,000 distinct CDR3 sequences, roughly 46% seen once. Sequencing input: blood. The receptors come from a girl between 5 and 17 years old with multiple sclerosis. CDR3s include the opening cysteine and the closing phenylalanine or tryptophan. A D gene is named only where the DNA matches it firmly. For some rows the clone size is stated as once, few or many, or as a class when expanded; others skip it.

J,size,D,V,DNA,CDR3
TRBJ2-7,once,NA,TRBV9,TGTGCCAGCAGCGTAGCCCCTTCCAGCGAGCAGTACTTC,CASSVAPSSEQYF
TRBJ1-5,NA,NA,TRBV10-3,TGTGCCATCAGTGGAGGGACGGGGAGCAATCAGCCCCAGCATTTT,CAISGGTGSNQPQHF
TRBJ2-5,NA,TRBD2,TRBV5-1,TGCGCCAGCAGACTCCTAGCGGTCCAAGAGACCCAGTACTTC,CASRLLAVQETQYF
TRBJ2-7,NA,NA,TRBV2,TGTGCCAGCAGGGACACCTCCTACGAGCAGTACTTC,CASRDTSYEQYF
TRBJ2-5,NA,NA,TRBV20-1,TGCAGTGCTAGAGATCCACAGAGGGAGACCCAGTACTTC,CSARDPQRETQYF
TRBJ2-7,NA,NA,TRBV20-1,TGCAGTGCTAGCCAGGGGTCCTACGAGCAGTACTTC,CSASQGSYEQYF
TRBJ2-1,NA,TRBD1,TRBV2,TGTGCCAGCAGTGTAGGGACAGGGGGCGAGCAGTTCTTC,CASSVGTGGEQFF
TRBJ1-2,NA,NA,TRBV6-5,TGTGCCAGCAGCAAAAGGGGAGAATATGGCTACACCTTC,CASSKRGEYGYTF
TRBJ1-4,few,NA,TRBV6-6,TGTGCCAGCAGTTACAACCGGCTCAATGAAAAACTGTTTTTT,CASSYNRLNEKLFF
TRBJ2-7,NA,NA,TRBV7-9,TGTGCCAGTACAGGGAGCTCCTACGAGCAGTACTTC,CASTGSSYEQYF
TRBJ1-4,NA,NA,TRBV28,TGTGCCAGCAGCCCTCTTTTGGAGGGGGAAAAACTGTTTTTT,CASSPLLEGEKLFF
TRBJ2-1,NA,NA,TRBV12-3/TRBV12-4,TGTGCCAGCAGTTACACTGGCTACAATGAGCAGTTCTTC,CASSYTGYNEQFF
TRBJ2-7,few,NA,TRBV27,TGTGCCAGCAGTCCGGGGACAAGCCCCACTTACGAGCAGTACTTC,CASSPGTSPTYEQYF
TRBJ2-7,few,TRBD1,TRBV5-1,TGCGCCAGCAGCTTTTATCCGGGACAGATAAGCTCCTACGAGCAGTACTTC,CASSFYPGQISSYEQYF
TRBJ1-2,NA,NA,TRBV12-3/TRBV12-4,TGTGCCAGCAGCCTAGGGGGGCAGCTCCATGGCTACACCTTC,CASSLGGQLHGYTF
TRBJ2-7,NA,NA,TRBV10-3,TGTGCCAGCGCGGCTGACTACGAGCAGTACTTC,CASAADYEQYF
TRBJ2-1,NA,TRBD2,TRBV20-1,TGCAGTGCTAGAGTTAGCACCGGGACTAGCGGGGGGCGGTACAATGAGCAGTTCTTC,CSARVSTGTSGGRYNEQFF
TRBJ2-7,NA,NA,TRBV7-9,TGTGCCAGCAGCTTAGAGAGGCCCGAGCAGTACTTC,CASSLERPEQYF
TRBJ2-5,few,NA,TRBV5-1,TGCGCCAGCAGCCCGCCGGGGACCCAAGAGACCCAGTACTTC,CASSPPGTQETQYF
TRBJ2-7,NA,TRBD1,TRBV3-1,TGTGCCAGCAGCCAAGATGGGACAGACTACGAGCAGTACTTC,CASSQDGTDYEQYF
TRBJ2-5,once,NA,TRBV5-1,TGCGCCAGCAGCCCAGGCCCCAATCGACGGGTAGAGACCCAGTACTTC,CASSPGPNRRVETQYF
TRBJ2-3,few,NA,TRBV5-1,TGCGCCAGCAGCCCGGGGATGGGAGATACGCAGTATTTT,CASSPGMGDTQYF
TRBJ2-1,NA,NA,TRBV7-8,TGTGCCAGCAGATCCTCAGGGCCGGTTCGGATCAATGAGCAGTTCTTC,CASRSSGPVRINEQFF
TRBJ1-1,NA,NA,TRBV5-1,TGCGCCAGCAGCTTGGGGGAACAGGCCTCCGAAGCTTTCTTT,CASSLGEQASEAFF
TRBJ2-7,few,TRBD2,TRBV5-1,TGCGCCAGCAGCCGGGCTAGCGGGAGTATGATCTACGAGCAGTACTTC,CASSRASGSMIYEQYF
TRBJ2-5,NA,NA,TRBV20-1,TGCAGTGCTACGGGTGGTGGGGCGGAAGAGACCCAGTACTTC,CSATGGGAEETQYF
TRBJ1-1,once,NA,TRBV29-1,TGCAGCACCCTTGAAGCTTTCTTT,CSTLEAFF
TRBJ2-1,many,NA,TRBV7-3,TGTGCCAGCAGCTTAACGGGTAATGAGCAGTTCTTC,CASSLTGNEQFF
TRBJ2-3,NA,NA,TRBV29-1,TGCAGCGTTGAGAATTGGGACCATTATAGCACAGATACGCAGTATTTT,CSVENWDHYSTDTQYF
TRBJ2-1,NA,NA,TRBV20-1,TGCAGTGCTAGGGTCGGGCAGGTTTACAATGAGCAGTTCTTC,CSARVGQVYNEQFF
TRBJ1-4,NA,NA,TRBV3-1,TGTGCCAGTGGGGAGTCGGCCGATGAAAAACTGTTTTTT,CASGESADEKLFF
TRBJ2-3,NA,TRBD2,TRBV20-1,TGCAGTGCTAGAACCGAACCCAGCGGGATAACAGATACGCAGTATTTT,CSARTEPSGITDTQYF
TRBJ1-2,NA,TRBD1,TRBV6-5,TGTGCCAGCAGCTGGGACAGGGGGCAGGGCTATGGCTACACCTTC,CASSWDRGQGYGYTF
TRBJ2-3,few,TRBD1,TRBV10-3,TGTGCCATCAGGACAGGGACCCCCCGCACAGATACGCAGTATTTT,CAIRTGTPRTDTQYF
TRBJ2-7,NA,NA,TRBV5-1,TGCGCCAGCAGCTTGTACGTAAGCTGCGAGCAGTACTTC,CASSLYVSCEQYF
TRBJ2-1,few,NA,TRBV10-3,TGTGCCATCAGTGAGCAGGTCTACAATGAGCAGTTCTTC,CAISEQVYNEQFF
TRBJ2-7,few,TRBD1,TRBV20-1,TGCAGTGCTAGCCGACAGGGGAGCGGCTACGAGCAGTACTTC,CSASRQGSGYEQYF
TRBJ2-1,NA,NA,TRBV3-1,TGTGCCAGCAGCCAAGTGGGGGTAGATCACAATGAGCAGTTCTTC,CASSQVGVDHNEQFF
TRBJ2-1,NA,NA,TRBV7-9,TGTGCCAGCAGCTTAGGGAAGGGCGCCGCCTACAATGAGCAGTTCTTC,CASSLGKGAAYNEQFF
TRBJ1-5,NA,TRBD1,TRBV12-3/TRBV12-4,TGTGCCAGCAGCCACAGGGGTTATAGCAATCAGCCCCAGCATTTT,CASSHRGYSNQPQHF
TRBJ2-7,few,NA,TRBV20-1,TGCAGTGCTCGGCGGGGGCCCTACGAGCAGTACTTC,CSARRGPYEQYF
TRBJ2-6,few,NA,TRBV5-5,TGTGCCAGCACCCCGATCCCCTCTGGGGCCAACGTCCTGACTTTC,CASTPIPSGANVLTF
TRBJ2-1,NA,NA,TRBV12-3/TRBV12-4,TGTGCCAGCAGCCGCCGCGAGTATATTACCAATGAGCAGTTCTTC,CASSRREYITNEQFF
TRBJ2-6,NA,NA,TRBV12-3/TRBV12-4,TGTGCCAGCAGTCGCATCCCCTCTGGGGCCAACGTCCTGACTTTC,CASSRIPSGANVLTF
TRBJ2-4,NA,TRBD1,TRBV19,TGTGCCAGTAGTCCTCGGGACAGACTAGCCAAAAACATTCAGTACTTC,CASSPRDRLAKNIQYF
TRBJ2-1,NA,TRBD2,TRBV14,TGTGCCAGCAGCCAAACGCGGGGGGGCCGCTACAATGAGCAGTTCTTC,CASSQTRGGRYNEQFF
TRBJ2-3,NA,TRBD2,TRBV11-2,TGTGCCAGCAGCTTCCGACGACTAGCGGGAGGGGACGGAGATACGCAGTATTTT,CASSFRRLAGGDGDTQYF
TRBJ1-1,NA,NA,TRBV10-3,TGTGCCATCAGTGAGGCAGCTATAGGTTTGAACACTGAAGCTTTCTTT,CAISEAAIGLNTEAFF
TRBJ1-1,NA,NA,TRBV7-9,TGTGCCAGCAGCTTAGCGCCGACAGGTCTCACTGAAGCTTTCTTT,CASSLAPTGLTEAFF
TRBJ2-1,NA,TRBD1,TRBV24-1,TGTGCCACCAAAGGGACAGGGGAGGGCAATGAGCAGTTCTTC,CATKGTGEGNEQFF